This TCR beta chain was identified in a study of cytomegalovirus exposure and HLA in healthy donors. Study findings and constraints: In a later analysis, HLA-C alleles had the fewest associated TCRs, DRB1 alleles the most.

Germline-derived CDR1 and CDR2 are MNHEY and SVGAGI. Deletions cut 2 bases from V and 2 bases from J, with 13 bases between. CDR3 size: 16 residues. A note on this clone: Its antigen is unknown.

It was with 60 Vbeta and 13 Jbeta primers that the PCR ran. In the source study's methods: In a later analysis, the count reached some 88 million unique TCR beta chains, with 9 million to 11 million shared. The repertoire was sequenced with immunoSEQ multiplex PCR; TCRdb's copy has only in-frame clones and lacks some. The DNA gave D and trimming, while V, J and clone size come from that table. The repertoire includes roughly 180,000 clones, 80% of them detected once, and around 7.3% sits in the top ten. The J gene is TRBJ2-1, the V gene TRBV6-5; D possibly corresponds to TRBD2 (6 bases). The origin of this receptor is a man aged 30 to 39 in good health and CMV-seropositive. Sequenced: PBMCs. CDR3 protein: CASSYQSGEAYNEQFF. The CDR3 coding sequence is TGTGCCAGCAGTTACCAGTCCGGGGAGGCCTACAATGAGCAGTTCTTC.